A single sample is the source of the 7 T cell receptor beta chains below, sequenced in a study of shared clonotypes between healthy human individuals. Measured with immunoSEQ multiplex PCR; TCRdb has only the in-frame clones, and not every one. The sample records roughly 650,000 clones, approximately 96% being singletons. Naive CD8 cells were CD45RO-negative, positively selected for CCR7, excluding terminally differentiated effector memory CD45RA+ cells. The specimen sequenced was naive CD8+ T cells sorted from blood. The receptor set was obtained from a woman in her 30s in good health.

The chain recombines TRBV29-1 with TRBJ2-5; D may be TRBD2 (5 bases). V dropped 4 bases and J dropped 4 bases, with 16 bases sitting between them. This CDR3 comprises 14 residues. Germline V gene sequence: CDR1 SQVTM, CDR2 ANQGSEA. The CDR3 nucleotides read TGCAGCGTTGCAACTATTAGAGGAGGAGAGACCCAGTACTTC. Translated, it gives CSVATIRGGETQYF.

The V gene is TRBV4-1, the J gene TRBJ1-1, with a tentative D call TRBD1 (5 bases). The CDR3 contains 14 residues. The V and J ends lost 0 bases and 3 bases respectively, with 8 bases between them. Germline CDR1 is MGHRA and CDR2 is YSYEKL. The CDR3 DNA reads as TGCGCCAGCAGCCAAGATGAAGGGGACACTGAAGCTTTCTTT. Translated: CASSQDEGDTEAFF.

Here the CDR3 DNA reads TGTGCCAGCAGCCCCGGGTACGGAACTAACTATGGCTACACCTTC. Translated: CASSPGYGTNYGYTF. This chain uses TRBV13 with TRBJ1-2; D remains ambiguous. This CDR3 region has 15 residues. V was shortened by 5 bases and J by 0 bases, with 13 bases between the two germline ends. Germline values: CDR1 PRHDT, CDR2 FYEKMQ (reference sequence).

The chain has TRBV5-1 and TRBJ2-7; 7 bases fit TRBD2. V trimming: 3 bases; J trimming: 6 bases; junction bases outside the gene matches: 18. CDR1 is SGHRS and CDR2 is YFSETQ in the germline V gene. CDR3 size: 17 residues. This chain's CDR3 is CASSSVPRLAGVSEQYF. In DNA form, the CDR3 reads TGCGCCAGCAGCTCAGTCCCGCGGCTGGCGGGAGTATCCGAGCAGTACTTC.

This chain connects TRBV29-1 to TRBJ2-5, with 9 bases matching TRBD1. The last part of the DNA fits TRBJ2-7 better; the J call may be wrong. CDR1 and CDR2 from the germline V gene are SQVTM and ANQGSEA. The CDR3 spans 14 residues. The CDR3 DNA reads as TGCAGCGTTGATCCTGGGACAGGGTTAAACGAGCAGTACTTC. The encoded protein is CSVDPGTGLNEQYF.

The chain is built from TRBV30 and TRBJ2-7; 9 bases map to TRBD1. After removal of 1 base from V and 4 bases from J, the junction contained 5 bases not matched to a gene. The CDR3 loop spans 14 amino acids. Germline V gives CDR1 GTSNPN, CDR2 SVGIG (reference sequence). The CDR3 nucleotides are TGTGCCTGGAGTGCCGGGACAGGGAAATACGAGCAGTACTTC. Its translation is CAWSAGTGKYEQYF.

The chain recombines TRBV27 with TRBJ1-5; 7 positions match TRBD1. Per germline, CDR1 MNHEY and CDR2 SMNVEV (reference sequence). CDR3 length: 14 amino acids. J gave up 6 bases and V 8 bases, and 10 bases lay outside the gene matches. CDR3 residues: CASGMTGSGQPQHF. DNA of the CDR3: TGTGCCAGCGGAATGACAGGGTCGGGTCAGCCCCAGCATTTT.